Shown below are 13 T cell receptor beta chains from a single sample sequenced in a study of T cell clusters in autoimmune cytopenias (dated by TCRdb to about 2019). TCRdb records Illumina MiSeq as the sequencer. Multiplex PCR with a touch-down protocol amplified TRB rearrangements, with the TRB-A and TRB-B primer pools combined in a single tube. Each CDR3 protein sequence appears as one entry after TCRdb reprocessed the reads, and no DNA is included. The sample table holds some 15,000 distinct CDR3 sequences. Of the sample, roughly 2.2% falls within the top ten clones. Each sample's TRB amplification started from around 260 ng of peripheral blood genomic DNA, which corresponds to some 41,000 genome equivalents. The sample was peripheral blood. These receptor sequences come from a human donor with an autoimmune cytopenia or autoimmune hepatitis (not recorded which).

The V gene is TRBV19, the J gene TRBJ2-7. The CDR3 is 12 residues long. Germline V gene data show CDR1 as LNHDA and CDR2 as SQIVND (reference sequence). Here the CDR3 reads CASTGNSYEQYF.

The rearrangement links TRBV7-2 to TRBJ2-3; TCRdb reports TRBD2, a call that lacks DNA to check it against. Germline values: CDR1 SGHTA, CDR2 FQGNSA. The CDR3 runs to 16 residues. The CDR3 sequence is CASSPSRWECTDTQYF.

This chain connects TRBV6-5 to TRBJ1-2; TCRdb returns TRBD1, unconfirmable since there is no DNA. The CDR3 has 12 residues. Germline V gene sequence: CDR1 MNHEY, CDR2 SVGAGI. This CDR3 is CASRTGWYGYTF.

This clonotype is called medium-sized based on its frequency. The genes are TRBV19 and TRBJ1-5. This CDR3 contains 14 residues. CDR1 and CDR2 (germline): LNHDA, SQIVND (reference sequence). The chain's CDR3 is CASSITRGNQPQHF.

The chain has TRBV19 and TRBJ1-2; TCRdb's D call of TRBD1 is untestable without DNA. Germline values: CDR1 LNHDA, CDR2 SQIVND (reference sequence). This CDR3 region has 13 residues. This CDR3 is CASSTRQGEGYTF.

The chain is built from TRBV10-3 and TRBJ2-3. CDR1 is ENHRY, CDR2 SYGVKD, per germline. This CDR3 is built from 14 residues. CDR3 residues: CAIRETGSTDTQYF.

The V call is TRBV20-1, the J call TRBJ2-1; TCRdb proposes TRBD2, but this gene call is untestable without DNA. Germline CDR1 is DFQATT and CDR2 is SNEGSKA (reference sequence). The CDR3 length is 11 residues. CDR3 loop: CSASLAGEQFF.

The chain links TRBV12-3 or TRBV12-4 to TRBJ2-1. The CDR3 is 15 residues long. CDR3 residues: CASSLGLLSYNEQFF.

The chain recombines TRBV27 with TRBJ1-1. Germline CDR1 reads MNHEY; CDR2 reads SMNVEV (reference sequence). The length of the CDR3 is 13 residues. Here the CDR3 reads CASSLTGEAEAFF.

The rearrangement links TRBV30 to TRBJ1-4; TCRdb outputs TRBD1, but without DNA this stays unchecked. The CDR3 extends over 14 amino acids. Looked up from germline, CDR1 is GTSNPN and CDR2 is SVGIG (reference sequence). This chain's CDR3 is CAWRYTGGGEKLFF.

CDR3 sequence: CASSQQGSSSGANVLTF. The chain links TRBV18 to TRBJ2-6; TCRdb's D call of TRBD2 is untestable without DNA. Germline V gives CDR1 KGHSH, CDR2 LQKENI. This CDR3 is built from 17 residues.

CDR3 loop: CASSRNSGTASYEQYF. V and J are TRBV18 and TRBJ2-7; TCRdb's D call, TRBD1, is unchecked because there is no DNA. Germline V gene lookup returns CDR1 KGHSH and CDR2 LQKENI. The CDR3 totals 16 residues.

The chain is built from TRBV18 and TRBJ2-7; with no DNA, the TCRdb D assignment of TRBD1 cannot be verified. The V gene's germline CDR1 is KGHSH and CDR2 LQKENI. The length of the CDR3 is 13 residues. CDR3 in amino acids: CASSRDTSYEQYF.